This is a list of T cell receptor beta chains from one sample in a study of blood T cell repertoires in COVID-19. The assay was immunoSEQ multiplex PCR, and TCRdb's table has in-frame clones only and misses some. The sample holds more than 60,000 clones; about nine tenths are singletons and the top ten take about a fifth. Sequencing was done on a sample of peripheral blood. The origin of the receptors is a woman aged 45-59 years with active or convalescent COVID-19. Both conserved end residues are part of each CDR3. D genes are given only for firm matches. For some rows the clone size is stated as once, few or many, or as a class when expanded; others skip it.

clone size	J gene	V gene	D gene	CDR3 DNA	CDR3 protein
-	TRBJ1-1	TRBV11-2	-	TGTGCCAGCAGCTTAGGGACCAGGGGTTACACTGAAGCTTTCTTT	CASSLGTRGYTEAFF
-	TRBJ2-2	TRBV19	-	TGTGCCAGTAGTATAGCGACTAACACCGGGGAGCTGTTTTTT	CASSIATNTGELFF
-	TRBJ1-2	TRBV5-1	TRBD1	TGCGCCAGCAGCTTGTACAGGGGGCATGGCTACACCTTC	CASSLYRGHGYTF
-	TRBJ2-7	TRBV27	-	TGTGCCAGCAGTTTTGAGGGTCCGACCTACGAGCAGTACTTC	CASSFEGPTYEQYF
-	TRBJ1-4	TRBV10-3	-	TGTGCCATCAGTGATCCGGGCAAGCGACAGGCGGGTGAAAAACTGTTTTTT	CAISDPGKRQAGEKLFF
-	TRBJ2-5	TRBV5-1	-	TGCGCCAGCAGCTCTGATAGCTATGAGACCCAGTACTTC	CASSSDSYETQYF
-	TRBJ1-1	TRBV5-1	-	TGCGCCAGCAGCTTACAGACGGCGAACACTGAAGCTTTCTTT	CASSLQTANTEAFF
-	TRBJ1-3	TRBV12-3/TRBV12-4	TRBD1	TGTGCCAGCAGAACAGGGGAAAACACCATATATTTT	CASRTGENTIYF
once	TRBJ2-5	TRBV6-6	TRBD1	TGTGCCAGCAGTCCGACGACTTACCTATCACAGGGGGAGAGGGAGACCCAGTACTTC	CASSPTTYLSQGERETQYF
-	TRBJ2-3	TRBV19	TRBD2	TGTGCCAGTAGTATAGGGACTAGCGATACAGATACGCAGTATTTT	CASSIGTSDTDTQYF
-	TRBJ2-7	TRBV11-3	-	TGTGCCAGCCCCCCCATTAGGGAGGTGCTCTGGGCGTACGAGCAGTACTTC	CASPPIREVLWAYEQYF
-	TRBJ1-3	TRBV7-3	TRBD1	TGTGCCAGCAGCCGTGACAGGGGAGACACCATATATTTT	CASSRDRGDTIYF
-	TRBJ1-2	TRBV3-1/TRBV3-2	TRBD1	TGTGCCAGCAGCCTCAGGGGGAACTATGGCTACACCTTC	CASSLRGNYGYTF
-	TRBJ2-7	TRBV27	TRBD2	TGTGCCAGCAGCCCCATAGCGGGCCGTGGGGCCTCCGAGCAGTACTTC	CASSPIAGRGASEQYF
once	TRBJ2-5	TRBV19	TRBD2	TGTGCCAGTAGTAATTTCGGGGGGCAAGAGACCCAGTACTTC	CASSNFGGQETQYF
-	TRBJ2-2	TRBV20-1	-	TGCAGTGCTAGTCGCCAGGCCCTCAACACCGGGGAGCTGTTTTTT	CSASRQALNTGELFF
-	TRBJ2-2	TRBV18	TRBD1	TGTGCCAGCTCACCAGGTGGACAGGGCGGCCGGGAGCTGTTTTTT	CASSPGGQGGRELFF
-	TRBJ2-1	TRBV6-4	TRBD2	TGTGCCAGCAGTCCGCGCCTAGCGGGCCTGTACAATGAGCAGTTCTTC	CASSPRLAGLYNEQFF
-	TRBJ1-2	TRBV5-6	-	TGTGCCAGCAGCTTGGTGGCAGTAAAAGGCTACACCTTC	CASSLVAVKGYTF
-	TRBJ2-4	TRBV19	TRBD2	TGTGCCAGTAGATGGAGGGGAGGGGCAGCGGCCAAAAACATTCAGTACTTC	CASRWRGGAAAKNIQYF
-	TRBJ2-1	TRBV6-5	TRBD2	TGTGCCAGCCGGATGGGGGAGGGCCTCCGCAATGAGCAGTTCTTC	CASRMGEGLRNEQFF
-	TRBJ2-7	TRBV19	-	TGTGCCAGTAGTATCCTGGGCGTAGTGTCCCCCTACGAGCAGTACTTC	CASSILGVVSPYEQYF
-	TRBJ2-2	TRBV14	TRBD2	TGTGCCAGCAGCCAACAGACTAGCGGCACCGGGGAGCTGTTTTTT	CASSQQTSGTGELFF
-	TRBJ2-1	TRBV15	TRBD2	TGTGCCACCAGCAGGCCTAGCGGGGGAGACAATGAGCAGTTCTTC	CATSRPSGGDNEQFF
-	TRBJ2-5	TRBV18	-	TGTGCCAGCTCACCCAGGGGATCGGCAGAGACCCAGTACTTC	CASSPRGSAETQYF
once	TRBJ2-6	TRBV27	-	TGTGCCAGCAAGGTGGGGGGTTCCGGGGCCAACGTCCTGACTTTC	CASKVGGSGANVLTF
-	TRBJ1-5	TRBV30	TRBD1	TGTGCCTGGAGCGACCAGGGGGATCAGCCCCAGCATTTT	CAWSDQGDQPQHF
-	TRBJ1-1	TRBV5-1	TRBD1	TGCGCCAGCAGCACCCTGGGACAGGGTGTCGCTGAAGCTTTCTTT	CASSTLGQGVAEAFF
-	TRBJ1-1	TRBV5-4	-	TGTGCCAGCAGCGAGGTGGTAGGAAGGAACACTGAAGCTTTCTTT	CASSEVVGRNTEAFF
-	TRBJ1-1	TRBV27	TRBD1	TGTGCCAGCAGTTTATCGGGGACAGCTGAAGCTTTCTTT	CASSLSGTAEAFF
-	TRBJ2-3	TRBV29-1	TRBD2	TGCAGCGGCTGGATAGCGGGAGGGCCCCAAGATACGCAGTATTTT	CSGWIAGGPQDTQYF
-	TRBJ2-3	TRBV11-1	-	TGTGCCAGCAGCTTAGCCTCTGTAGATACGCAGTATTTT	CASSLASVDTQYF
-	TRBJ2-7	TRBV2	TRBD1	TGTGCCAGCAGTGGAGGGACAGGGACATACGAGCAGTACTTC	CASSGGTGTYEQYF
-	TRBJ2-7	TRBV27	TRBD1	TGTGCCAGCAGTTTTGGGACAGGGGGATCCTACGAGCAGTACTTC	CASSFGTGGSYEQYF
-	TRBJ2-5	TRBV6-6	TRBD2	TGTGCCAGCAGTTACTCCTTAGCGGGGGTTAAGGAGACCCAGTACTTC	CASSYSLAGVKETQYF
many	TRBJ1-1	TRBV29-1	TRBD1	TGCAGCGTTGTCTACCCTGACAGGGGGCGGGTTGAAGCTTTCTTT	CSVVYPDRGRVEAFF
-	TRBJ2-3	TRBV10-3	TRBD1	TGTGCCATCAGTGAGGGGGGACAGGCTAGCACAGATACGCAGTATTTT	CAISEGGQASTDTQYF
-	TRBJ1-5	TRBV30	TRBD1	TGTGCCTGGAGTCGAGCGACAGGGATGCAGCCCCAGCATTTT	CAWSRATGMQPQHF
-	TRBJ1-1	TRBV5-5	-	TGTGCCAGCAGCTTCTGGGGGGGAGAGACTGAAGCTTTCTTT	CASSFWGGETEAFF
-	TRBJ2-2	TRBV2	TRBD2	TGTGCCAGCAGGTTGATAGCGGGATCGAACACCGGGGAGCTGTTTTTT	CASRLIAGSNTGELFF
-	TRBJ2-1	TRBV5-5	TRBD2	TGTGCCAGCAGCCTAGGGACTAGCATTAAGATTGACAATGAGCAGTTCTTC	CASSLGTSIKIDNEQFF
-	TRBJ2-3	TRBV19	TRBD2	TGTGCCAGTAGTATGGCGTCGGGAGGGAGGGCGTTCACAGATACGCAGTATTTT	CASSMASGGRAFTDTQYF
once	TRBJ1-1	TRBV24-1	TRBD1	TGTGCCACCAGTGTCCTCACCGACAGGGGCCCTGAAGCTTTCTTT	CATSVLTDRGPEAFF
-	TRBJ2-5	TRBV5-1	-	TGCGCCAGCAGCTTGGGACAGCCGAAAGAGACCCAGTACTTC	CASSLGQPKETQYF
few	TRBJ2-7	TRBV11-1	TRBD2	TGTGCCAGCAGCTTAGATCGCGGGAGGACCTGGGAGCAGTACTTC	CASSLDRGRTWEQYF
-	TRBJ1-4	TRBV3-1/TRBV3-2	TRBD1	TGTGCCAGCAGCCCAAGGGACAGCCTGATTGCAACTAATGAAAAACTGTTTTTT	CASSPRDSLIATNEKLFF
-	TRBJ2-1	TRBV27	TRBD2	TGTGCCAGCACGCCGGGACTAGCGGGAGGGCGTCCCTACAATGAGCAGTTCTTC	CASTPGLAGGRPYNEQFF
-	TRBJ1-5	TRBV28	-	TGTGCCAGCAGTTTTACGAACAGAGGCAATCAGCCCCAGCATTTT	CASSFTNRGNQPQHF